These 18 T cell receptor beta chains share one sample of origin, sequenced in a study of blood T cell repertoires in COVID-19. Data came from immunoSEQ multiplex PCR; TCRdb stores just in-frame clones and leaves some out. The sample has around 230,000 clones, 87% seen once; the top ten hold approximately 7.6%. Sequencing input: peripheral blood. The receptors were sampled from a man between 60 and 75 years old who had recovered from COVID-19.

This chain joins TRBV5-1 and TRBJ1-2; TRBD1 might be the D (5 bases). CDR3 length equals 14 residues. Germline-derived CDR1 and CDR2 are SGHRS and YFSETQ. The V end lost 4 bases, the J end lost 4 bases, and 14 bases lay between the germline ends. As DNA, the CDR3 is TGCGCCAGCAGCCCCGGACAAGGGATCTATGGCTACACCTTC. It yields the protein CASSPGQGIYGYTF.

The V gene is TRBV6-4, the J gene TRBJ1-4, with a possible D match to TRBD1 (5 bases). Germline CDR1 and CDR2: MRHNA and SNTAGT. This CDR3 spans 15 amino acids. V gave up 6 bases and J gave up 7 bases, with 18 bases separating them. In DNA, the CDR3 is TGTGCCAGCAGGAGGACCGCAGGGCGGAGTGAAAAACTGTTTTTT. This translates into CASRRTAGRSEKLFF.

The V gene is TRBV7-9, the J gene TRBJ1-6; D is uncertain. Looked up from germline, CDR1 is SEHNR and CDR2 is FQNEAQ (reference sequence). The CDR3 spans 15 residues. Trimming removed 3 bases at V and 5 bases at J, with 11 bases between. CDR3 loop: CASSFGGVDNSPLHF. The CDR3 DNA reads as TGTGCCAGCAGCTTTGGCGGTGTGGATAATTCACCCCTCCACTTT.

The chain carries TRBV6-5 and TRBJ1-1; D may be TRBD1 (5 bases). The germline V and J ends were trimmed by 6 bases and 6 bases, with 17 bases remaining between them. The CDR3 consists of 14 residues. From germline, CDR1 is MNHEY and CDR2 SVGAGI. DNA of the CDR3: TGTGCCAGCAGCGGAAACGGCAGGGAACCTGAAGCTTTCTTT. This codes for CASSGNGREPEAFF.

This sequence joins TRBV6-5 and TRBJ2-1; 9 bases line up with TRBD1. This CDR3 has 15 residues. CDR1 and CDR2 (germline): MNHEY, SVGAGI. The junction had 10 bases not matched to a gene; V was cut back by 6 bases and J by 7 bases. CDR3 sequence (DNA): TGTGCCAGCAGCCCCGGGACAGGGAGATGGAATGAGCAGTTCTTC. Residues: CASSPGTGRWNEQFF.

The rearrangement joins TRBV5-1 to TRBJ1-3; D gene uncertain. The V gene's germline CDR1 is SGHRS and CDR2 YFSETQ. V was shortened by 0 bases and J by 1 base, with 8 bases between the two germline ends. CDR3 length: 15 amino acids. This chain's CDR3 is CASSLARGSGNTIYF. The CDR3 DNA reads TGCGCCAGCAGCTTGGCCCGGGGATCTGGAAACACCATATATTTT. The variable domain in full, with the rest retrieved from reference TRBV5-1 and TRBJ1-3, is KAGVTQTPRYLIKTRGQQVTLSCSPISGHRSVSWYQQTPGQGLQFLFEYFSETQRNKGNFPGRFSGRQFSNSRSEMNVSTLELGDSALYLCASSLARGSGNTIYFGEGSWLTVV.

This clone was detected a few times. The J gene is TRBJ2-1, the V gene TRBV18, with 12 bases identical to TRBD1. This CDR3 spans 15 amino acids. Germline CDR1 KGHSH, CDR2 LQKENI. V dropped 5 bases and J dropped 7; count of bases not matched to a gene: 6. CDR3 protein: CASSVRDRGRNEQFF. The CDR3 bases are TGTGCCAGCTCAGTCCGGGACAGGGGGCGAAATGAGCAGTTCTTC.

This clone was detected once. The chain carries TRBV10-3 and TRBJ2-7, with 9 nucleotides matching TRBD1. V lost 7 bases, J lost 9 bases, and 10 bases stayed unmatched. Germline CDR1 is ENHRY and CDR2 is SYGVKD. The CDR3 extends over 13 amino acids. CDR3 nucleotide sequence: TGTGCCATCAAAGGGACAGGGACCTCAAGGCAGTACGTC. Amino acids: CAIKGTGTSRQYV.

This clone was seen a handful of times. This chain connects TRBV19 to TRBJ1-1; possibly TRBD1 for D (5 bases). V lost 7 bases and J 4 bases, leaving 19 bases between the germline ends. This CDR3 is 15 amino acids long. Looked up from germline, CDR1 is LNHDA and CDR2 is SQIVND (reference sequence). The CDR3 sequence: CASTHQGRPVTEAFF. The CDR3 DNA sequence: TGTGCCAGTACACACCAGGGTCGGCCTGTCACTGAAGCTTTCTTT. The entire variable domain, with the rest obtained from reference TRBV19 and TRBJ1-1, is as follows: DGGITQSPKYLFRKEGQNVTLSCEQNLNHDAMYWYRQDPGQGLRLIYYSQIVNDFQKGDIAEGYSVSREKKESFPLTVTSAQKNPTAFYLCASTHQGRPVTEAFFGQGTRLTVV.

This clone occurred a few times. The chain uses TRBV5-1 and TRBJ2-3, with D unresolved. The CDR3 is made up of 14 amino acids. V was pared by 2 bases and J by 3 bases, with 10 bases between. The germline V gene has CDR1 SGHRS and CDR2 YFSETQ. The CDR3 here is CASSFDRHTDTQYF. In nucleotides, the CDR3 is TGCGCCAGCAGCTTCGACCGACATACAGATACGCAGTATTTT.

The rearrangement links TRBV7-9 to TRBJ2-2, with TRBD1 identical over 7 bases. Germline CDR1 SEHNR, CDR2 FQNEAQ (reference sequence). This CDR3 is built from 15 residues. The ends lost 1 base at V and 1 base at J; junction bases unmatched: 0. This chain's CDR3 is CASSLDRGNTGELFF. The CDR3 nucleotides are TGTGCCAGCAGCTTAGACAGGGGGAACACCGGGGAGCTGTTTTTT.

The rearrangement uses TRBV5-6 and TRBJ1-2; D possibly corresponds to TRBD1 (5 bases). V was clipped by 4 bases and J by 5 bases, with 18 bases between them. CDR3 length: 15 residues. Looked up from germline, CDR1 is SGHDT and CDR2 is YYEEEE. In DNA form, the CDR3 reads TGTGCCAGCAGCCCCTGGGTGCAGGGAGGATATGGCTACACCTTC. Translated: CASSPWVQGGYGYTF.

This chain connects TRBV12-5 to TRBJ1-6; possible D gene TRBD1, 6 bases. V lost 1 base, J lost 4 bases, and 8 bases lay in between. This CDR3 has 15 residues. Looked up from germline, CDR1 is LGHNT and CDR2 is FRNRAP. The CDR3 DNA reads as TGTGCTAGTGGTTTGGACGGACAGTATAATTCACCCCTCCACTTT. Residues: CASGLDGQYNSPLHF. Looking up the rest from reference TRBV12-5 and TRBJ1-6 gives the full variable domain: DARVTQTPRHKVTEMGQEVTMRCQPILGHNTVFWYRQTMMQGLELLAYFRNRAPLDDSGMPKDRFSAEMPDATLATLKIQPSEPRDSAVYFCASGLDGQYNSPLHFGNGTRLTVT.

This chain links TRBV15 with TRBJ1-5; the D is unclear. The germline gives CDR1 LNHNV, CDR2 YYDKDF (reference sequence). The V and J ends lost 0 bases and 8 bases respectively, with 11 bases between them. The CDR3 runs 14 residues. CDR3 nucleotides: TGTGCCACCAGCAGAGAAGGCGGTTCGGAGCCCCAGCATTTT. It encodes CATSREGGSEPQHF. The complete variable domain, with remaining parts taken from reference TRBV15 and TRBJ1-5, reads DAMVIQNPRYQVTQFGKPVTLSCSQTLNHNVMYWYQQKSSQAPKLLFHYYDKDFNNEADTPDNFQSRRPNTSFCFLDIRSPGLGDTAMYLCATSREGGSEPQHFGDGTRLSIL.

The CDR3 DNA reads as TGCGCCAGCAGCCAAGCTCTCAGCACAGATACGCAGTATTTT. Its protein is CASSQALSTDTQYF. This sequence joins TRBV4-1 and TRBJ2-3; D unclear. Trimming shortened V by 1 base and J by 0 bases, and 5 bases separated the two germline ends. This CDR3 has 14 amino acids. The germline gives CDR1 MGHRA, CDR2 YSYEKL.

The V gene is TRBV20-1, the J gene TRBJ2-3; 7 bases line up with TRBD2. The ends lost 3 bases at V and 5 bases at J; junction bases unmatched: 5. The germline gives CDR1 DFQATT, CDR2 SNEGSKA (reference sequence). The CDR3 spans 13 residues. For the CDR3, the DNA is TGCAGTGCTAGTTTCCGGGGGGTAGATACGCAGTATTTT. Encoded protein: CSASFRGVDTQYF.

This clone was seen a few times. This chain joins TRBV30 and TRBJ2-5; D uncertain. The CDR3 is made up of 12 amino acids. Trimming removed 2 bases from V and 5 bases from J, with 9 bases in between. Germline CDR1 and CDR2: GTSNPN and SVGIG (reference sequence). CDR3 bases: TGTGCCTGGAGTATCAATCGGGAGACCCAGTACTTC. Translated, it gives CAWSINRETQYF.

The chain couples TRBV12-5 to TRBJ1-5, with D possibly matching TRBD1 (6 bases). Looked up from germline, CDR1 is LGHNT and CDR2 is FRNRAP. Trimming took off 6 bases at V and 4 bases at J, with 10 bases between the two ends. The CDR3 runs 13 residues. The CDR3 region has the DNA TGTGCTAGTGGCCTAACAGGGAATCAGCCCCAGCATTTT. Translated: CASGLTGNQPQHF.